This is a list of T cell receptor beta chains from one sample in a study of cytomegalovirus exposure and HLA in healthy donors. Only in-frame clones appear in the TCRdb table, and some are missing; sequencing was by immunoSEQ multiplex PCR. The sample holds more than 70,000 clones. The sequencing sample was made of PBMCs. Source of these receptors: a woman aged 60 to 75 in good health and CMV-seronegative. Each CDR3 is given with its conserved first and last residue. Each record gives: J gene, V gene, CDR3 protein.

TRBJ2-7 TRBV7-9 CASTDTYEQYF
TRBJ2-1 TRBV7-2 CASSRGATSEVEQFF
TRBJ1-2 TRBV15 CATSRGLTAGNYGYTF
TRBJ2-1 TRBV5-4 CASSGGLAGAREQFF
TRBJ2-5 TRBV14 CASSQDLLGTQYF
TRBJ2-3 TRBV6-6 CASSSSRRSTDTQYF
TRBJ2-5 TRBV19 CASSLERAPYQETQYF
TRBJ1-2 TRBV6-5 CASSLQWSYGYTF
NA TRBV6-1 CASMQGLSYEQYF
NA TRBV11-3 CASSSGTGGIRHEQYF
TRBJ2-1 TRBV28 CALGGGTNNEQFF